The next 8 T cell receptor beta chains were all read from a single sample in a study of cytomegalovirus exposure and HLA in healthy donors. The PCR employed 60 Vbeta primers together with 13 Jbeta primers. TCRdb's copy holds only in-frame clones and misses some; the assay was immunoSEQ multiplex PCR. This table holds some 140,000 clones, more than 70% found once. The sample taken for sequencing was PBMCs. The receptors derive from a woman aged 40 to 50 in good health and CMV-seropositive.

The chain recombines TRBV27 with TRBJ1-5; weak D call: TRBD1 (6 bases). This CDR3 is 14 amino acids long. The germline V and J ends were trimmed by 5 bases and 5 bases, with 13 bases remaining between them. Germline-derived CDR1 and CDR2 are MNHEY and SMNVEV (reference sequence). The CDR3 nucleotides read TGTGCCAGCAGTGAGTACAGGGTGGATCAGCCCCAGCATTTT. It specifies CASSEYRVDQPQHF.

With regard to this clone: The germline gene is not matched at one end of the junction; a read error may be the cause. The V and J genes are TRBV20-1 and TRBJ1-2, with TRBD1 matching over 7 bases. The CDR3 extends over 8 amino acids. Germline V CDR1 and CDR2: DFQATT, SNEGSKA (reference sequence). The CDR3 DNA sequence: TGCAGTGCTCCTGGACAGGCCTTC. Amino acids: CSAPGQAF.

V is TRBV5-1 and J is TRBJ2-1; 13 bases are shared with TRBD2. CDR3 length equals 16 residues. Germline lookup yields CDR1 SGHRS and CDR2 YFSETQ. V lost 0 bases and J lost 8; bases outside the gene matches: 5. As DNA, the CDR3 is TGCGCCAGCAGCTTGGAAACTAGCGGGAGGGCAGATGAGCAGTTCTTC. It yields the protein CASSLETSGRADEQFF.

The rearrangement uses TRBV10-3 and TRBJ2-3, with D maybe TRBD1 (6 bases). The CDR3 covers 15 residues. Looked up from germline, CDR1 is ENHRY and CDR2 is SYGVKD. Deletions cut 4 bases from V and 0 bases from J, with 11 bases between. The CDR3 spells CAISVGASSTDTQYF. The CDR3 coding sequence is TGTGCCATCAGTGTGGGGGCTTCTAGCACAGATACGCAGTATTTT.

This clone was observed a single time. The chain uses TRBV11-2 and TRBJ2-3; 12 bases are a match to TRBD2. The CDR3 spans 16 residues. Germline values: CDR1 SGHAT, CDR2 FQNNGV. Trimming cost V 5 bases and J 1 base; bases outside gene matches: 4. DNA of the CDR3: TGTGCCAGCAGCCCGGGACTAGCGGGCCGCACAGATACGCAGTATTTT. The encoded protein is CASSPGLAGRTDTQYF.

The chain is built from TRBV5-5 and TRBJ1-1; TRBD1 agrees at 7 bases. This CDR3 is built from 15 residues. Germline-derived CDR1 and CDR2 are SGHKS and YYEKEE (reference sequence). The V gene end was trimmed by 0 bases and the J gene end by 5 bases; junction bases not matched to a gene: 7. The chain's CDR3 is CASSLVPGGRTEAFF. CDR3 nucleotides: TGTGCCAGCAGCTTGGTACCAGGGGGAAGGACTGAAGCTTTCTTT.

This chain uses TRBV19 with TRBJ2-7; 10 positions agree with TRBD1. Germline lookup yields CDR1 LNHDA and CDR2 SQIVND (reference sequence). Trimming removed 4 bases from V and 2 bases from J; junction bases left unmatched: 5. There are 15 residues in the CDR3. The CDR3 DNA reads as TGTGCCAGTAGTACCCGGGACAGGGGTCCCTACGAGCAGTACTTC. It translates to CASSTRDRGPYEQYF. The complete variable domain, with remaining parts taken from reference TRBV19 and TRBJ2-7, reads DGGITQSPKYLFRKEGQNVTLSCEQNLNHDAMYWYRQDPGQGLRLIYYSQIVNDFQKGDIAEGYSVSREKKESFPLTVTSAQKNPTAFYLCASSTRDRGPYEQYFGPGTRLTVT.

The V and J genes are TRBV29-1 and TRBJ2-1; 16 positions agree with TRBD2. This CDR3 comprises 17 residues. Germline assignment: CDR1 SQVTM and CDR2 ANQGSEA. With 3 bases clipped from V and 0 bases from J, the junction kept 2 bases outside the gene matches. Here the CDR3 DNA reads TGCAGCGTTGAGGGACTAGCGGGAGGGAGCTCCTACAATGAGCAGTTCTTC. Its protein product is CSVEGLAGGSSYNEQFF.